This TCR beta chain was documented in a study of PD-L1 blockade in urothelial cancer. Study background: From 2014, patients received atezolizumab, given as 1,200 mg intravenously every 3 weeks. Across blood samples, T cells had a median count of about 150,000.

The V gene lost 2 bases and the J gene lost 3 bases, with 10 bases spanning the gap. CDR1 is KGHSH, CDR2 LQKENI, per germline. This CDR3 is built from 14 residues. Indicated time point: pretreatment peripheral blood. Each patient gave between 1 and 8 samples of peripheral blood mononuclear cells, which were collected pretreatment and during treatment. Each PCR had synthetic TCR analog templates added to it as a spike-in. Sequenced by immunoSEQ multiplex PCR; TCRdb stores in-frame clones only, minus some. This sample has 75,000 to 95,000 clones, with approximately 86% found just once. Source: PBMCs, taken around atezolizumab (anti-PD-L1) treatment. The rearrangement links TRBV18 to TRBJ1-1, with D possibly being TRBD1 (5 bases). The sequence was collected from a man aged 35 to 55 with urothelial cancer. Here the CDR3 DNA reads TGTGCCAGCTCACCAAATCAGGGATACACTGAAGCTTTCTTT. Protein sequence: CASSPNQGYTEAFF.